This TCR beta chain was recovered during a study of blood T cell repertoires in COVID-19. In the authors' methods: Estimation of nucleated cell counts was performed using reference gene primer amplification. Measured with immunoSEQ multiplex PCR; TCRdb has only the in-frame clones, and not every one. The V and J calls and clone size were taken over from that table, and D and trimming were inferred from the DNA. The table records just under 80,000 clones, roughly 78% of them present only once. The CDR3 covers 13 residues. V was pared by 0 bases and J by 11 bases, with 13 bases between. The sequencing sample was made of peripheral blood. The chain joins TRBV12-3 or TRBV12-4 to TRBJ1-1; D gene unclear. The sequence derives from a woman aged 70-85 years with acute or convalescent COVID-19. DNA of the CDR3: TGTGCCAGCAGTTTAGCTCGGACGGGAGTCGCTTTCTTT. Translation: CASSLARTGVAFF.